Listed here are 18 T cell receptor beta chains from one sample, sequenced in a study of cytomegalovirus exposure and HLA in healthy donors. This PCR relied on a set of 60 Vbeta primers and 13 Jbeta primers. TCRdb keeps only in-frame clones here, not all; method: immunoSEQ multiplex PCR. The repertoire has about 180,000 clones, less than 85% of them found once; the top ten carry 4.5% to 6%. The sample consisted of PBMCs. The source of these receptors is a man in his forties or fifties in good health and CMV-seronegative.

The chain carries TRBV6-4 and TRBJ2-1; 7 bases line up with TRBD2. The CDR3 has 16 residues. The V and J ends lost 4 bases and 2 bases, in that order; junction bases with no gene match: 8. Germline V gene sequence: CDR1 MRHNA, CDR2 SNTAGT. CDR3 amino acids: CASSGGGSGPYNEQFF. Here the CDR3 DNA reads TGTGCCAGCAGTGGGGGGGGTAGCGGGCCCTACAATGAGCAGTTCTTC.

The chain uses TRBV19 and TRBJ1-1, with D tentatively TRBD1 (5 bases). The germline V and J ends were trimmed by 4 bases and 1 base, with 25 bases remaining between them. CDR3 size: 19 residues. Germline values: CDR1 LNHDA, CDR2 SQIVND (reference sequence). Written as DNA, the CDR3 is TGTGCCAGTAGTACCCCCTCGGGGGGACGGCGGATCAGGAACACTGAAGCTTTCTTT. Protein product: CASSTPSGGRRIRNTEAFF.

The V gene is TRBV7-2, the J gene TRBJ2-2, with D maybe TRBD2 (7 bases). V was shortened by 6 bases and J by 4 bases, with 15 bases between the two germline ends. The CDR3 has 15 residues. Germline V gene sequence: CDR1 SGHTA, CDR2 FQGNSA. CDR3 nucleotides: TGTGCCAGCAGGGCCGGGGGGCCGGGCACCGGGGAGCTGTTTTTT. This sequence encodes CASRAGGPGTGELFF.

The gene calls are TRBV6-6 and TRBJ1-2, with 7 bases identical to TRBD1. Germline V gene lookup returns CDR1 MNHNY and CDR2 SVGAGI (reference sequence). The CDR3 consists of 15 residues. Trimming took 6 bases from V and 6 from J; bases not matched to a gene: 13. CDR3 DNA sequence: TGTGCCAGCAGGCCAAGTTTAACAGGGGCGGATGGCTACACCTTC. It yields the protein CASRPSLTGADGYTF.

J is TRBJ2-1 and V is TRBV7-9; 8 positions agree with TRBD1. Germline CDR1 SEHNR, CDR2 FQNEAQ (reference sequence). V shed 5 bases, J shed 16 bases, and the junction held 13 bases outside the gene matches. There are 13 residues in the CDR3. This CDR3 is CASSPPGAGTGFF. CDR3 coding DNA: TGTGCCAGCAGCCCCCCCGGGGCAGGGACAGGATTCTTC.

CDR3 in amino acids: CASSQGSAGQTYEQYF. CDR3 nucleotide sequence: TGCGCCAGCAGCCAAGGATCCGCGGGACAGACCTACGAGCAGTACTTC. The V and J genes are TRBV4-1 and TRBJ2-7; D perhaps matches TRBD1 (7 bases). This CDR3 region has 16 residues. Trimming cost V 1 base and J 2 bases, with 15 bases left between them. Germline-derived CDR1 and CDR2 are MGHRA and YSYEKL.

J is TRBJ2-3 and V is TRBV7-2; 8 bases map to TRBD2. V lost 1 base and J lost 7; bases outside the gene matches: 10. Germline V gives CDR1 SGHTA, CDR2 FQGNSA. The CDR3 length is 16 residues. CDR3 residues: CASSLGSGSFLNTQYF. CDR3 coding DNA: TGTGCCAGCAGCTTAGGGAGCGGGAGCTTTCTGAATACGCAGTATTTT.

The rearrangement joins TRBV9 to TRBJ2-2; D possibly corresponds to TRBD1 (5 bases). Trimming left V 5 bases short and J 3 bases short, with 14 bases between. The germline V gene has CDR1 SGDLS and CDR2 YYNGEE. This CDR3 is built from 15 residues. CDR3 residues: CASRGARPDTGELFF. In DNA, the CDR3 is TGTGCCAGCAGAGGGGCCCGGCCGGACACCGGGGAGCTGTTTTTT.

This clone was seen just once. The chain combines TRBV4-1 with TRBJ2-3; 15 nucleotides align to TRBD2. Trimming cost V 3 bases and J 2 bases; bases outside gene matches: 3. This CDR3 is 17 amino acids long. In germline, CDR1 is MGHRA, CDR2 YSYEKL. The CDR3 sequence: CASSQGLAGGFTDTQYF. In nucleotides, the CDR3 is TGCGCCAGCAGCCAGGGACTAGCGGGGGGATTCACAGATACGCAGTATTTT.

J is TRBJ2-5 and V is TRBV7-9; TRBD2 aligns across 8 bases. Looked up from germline, CDR1 is SEHNR and CDR2 is FQNEAQ (reference sequence). This CDR3 spans 16 amino acids. The V and J ends lost 3 bases and 4 bases, in that order; junction bases with no gene match: 10. The CDR3 DNA reads as TGTGCCAGCAGCTTCCCGATGGTAGCGGGGCGAGAGACCCAGTACTTC. Translating gives CASSFPMVAGRETQYF.

This clone was picked up one time. This chain connects TRBV2 to TRBJ2-3; the match to TRBD2 covers 7 bases. The CDR3 consists of 14 residues. The V gene's germline CDR1 is SNHLY and CDR2 FYNNEI. V gave up 2 bases and J gave up 6 bases; unmatched junction bases: 5. The CDR3 nucleotides are TGTGCCAGCAGTGAATCTGCGGGAGCCGATACGCAGTATTTT. It specifies CASSESAGADTQYF.

For the CDR3, the DNA is TGTGCCAGCTCACCGGGACTTCCTAGCTCCTACGAGCAGTACTTC. It codes for CASSPGLPSSYEQYF. The chain is built from TRBV18 and TRBJ2-7; tentative D call: TRBD2 (6 bases). V lost 3 bases and J 0 bases, leaving 12 bases between the germline ends. The CDR3 sequence is 15 residues long. Germline V gene sequence: CDR1 KGHSH, CDR2 LQKENI.

The chain has TRBV5-8 and TRBJ1-1; the D gene is possibly TRBD1 (5 bases). The V gene's germline CDR1 is SGHTS and CDR2 YDEGEE. Trimming left V 0 bases short and J 10 bases short, with 16 bases between. The CDR3 is 14 amino acids. The CDR3 region has the DNA TGTGCCAGCAGCTTGGCCCGGGGGGTATGGGCAGCTTTCTTT. Protein product: CASSLARGVWAAFF. The whole variable domain, remainder taken from reference TRBV5-8 and TRBJ1-1, is EAGVTQSPTHLIKTRGQQATLRCSPISGHTSVYWYQQALGLGLQFLLWYDEGEERNRGNFPPRFSGRQFPNYSSELNVNALELEDSALYLCASSLARGVWAAFFGQGTRLTVV.

This chain connects TRBV2 to TRBJ1-4; D call uncertain. Trimming took off 4 bases at V and 7 bases at J, with 10 bases between the two ends. From germline, CDR1 is SNHLY and CDR2 FYNNEI. The CDR3 runs to 13 residues. CDR3 bases: TGTGCCAGCAGTGCAGGAGGTGGTGAAAAACTGTTTTTT. This encodes CASSAGGGEKLFF. The full variable domain, with the rest looked up from reference TRBV2 and TRBJ1-4, is EPEVTQTPSHQVTQMGQEVILRCVPISNHLYFYWYRQILGQKVEFLVSFYNNEISEKSEIFDDQFSVERPDGSNFTLKIRSTKLEDSAMYFCASSAGGGEKLFFGSGTQLSVL.

The table lists this clone with a count of one. CDR3 sequence: CASGAENTDTQYF. CDR3 sequence (DNA): TGCGCCAGCGGGGCGGAGAACACAGATACGCAGTATTTT. The V gene is TRBV5-1, the J gene TRBJ2-3, with D tentatively TRBD1 (5 bases). The CDR3 sequence is 13 residues long. Trimming left V 7 bases short and J 2 bases short, with 11 bases between. CDR1 and CDR2 from the germline V gene are SGHRS and YFSETQ.

This clone appeared a few times. The chain combines TRBV11-2 with TRBJ2-3, with D unclear. Germline V gene lookup returns CDR1 SGHAT and CDR2 FQNNGV. The length of the CDR3 is 15 residues. V lost 2 bases, J lost 0 bases, and 9 bases lay in between. The CDR3, as DNA: TGTGCCAGCAGCTTAAAAGCGAGGAGCACAGATACGCAGTATTTT. This translates into CASSLKARSTDTQYF.

The rearrangement uses TRBV11-3 and TRBJ2-7; D is possibly TRBD1 (5 bases). The CDR3 runs 16 residues. V lost 5 bases and J 0 bases, leaving 17 bases between the germline ends. In germline, CDR1 is SGHNT, CDR2 YENEEA. The CDR3 sequence: CASSPDTSTLSYEQYF. Here the CDR3 DNA reads TGTGCCAGCAGCCCGGACACCAGTACACTCTCCTACGAGCAGTACTTC.

The chain links TRBV5-1 to TRBJ2-7, with 9 bases that match TRBD2. Trimming cost V 2 bases and J 4 bases; bases outside gene matches: 7. The V gene's germline CDR1 is SGHRS and CDR2 YFSETQ. This CDR3 contains 15 residues. CDR3 amino acids: CASSFGRGGLYEQYF. The CDR3, as DNA: TGCGCCAGCAGCTTTGGGCGGGGGGGTCTTTACGAGCAGTACTTC.